These T cell receptor beta chains were read from a single sample in a study of post-analysis software for immune sequencing data. TCRdb called the PCR reads again in MiXCR, with one record for every CDR3 protein. The table lists roughly 800,000 distinct CDR3 sequences, about 27% of them singletons. The specimen was blood. These receptors originate from a girl aged 5-17 years with multiple sclerosis. The CDR3 runs from the conserved cysteine through the conserved F or W.

CASSVTVPVNEQFF	TRBV4-1	TRBJ2-1
CASSLAAREDTQYF	TRBV5-4	TRBJ2-3
CASVGGNTEAFF	TRBV7-9	TRBJ1-1
CSARSPLTDTQYF	TRBV20-1	TRBJ2-3
CASSVGTDHQPQHF	TRBV7-9	TRBJ1-5
CSVRRPQGAGANVLTF	TRBV29-1	TRBJ2-6
CAISESAAGGTPGSYDEQFF	TRBV10-3	TRBJ2-1
CASSFTGARQETQYF	TRBV12-3/TRBV12-4	TRBJ2-5
CASSAGGEAQYF	TRBV11-2	TRBJ2-3
CATSDFSDQPQHF	TRBV24-1	TRBJ1-5
CSVEERGASYEQYF	TRBV29-1	TRBJ2-7
CASSSRLVVNEQFF	TRBV7-2	TRBJ2-1
CASSLGQGIHNEQFF	TRBV12-3/TRBV12-4	TRBJ2-1
CASSLGSPLTRETQYF	TRBV5-1	TRBJ2-5
CASSLTGLAGREQFF	TRBV12-3/TRBV12-4	TRBJ2-1